This T cell receptor beta chain was obtained from a study of blood T cell repertoires in COVID-19. Study as a whole: From the United States, Italy and Spain came samples of acute and convalescent COVID-19. Sources were T cells, B-cell-depleted T cells, or PBMCs; the material itself was cDNA or gDNA.

This CDR3 spans 14 amino acids. V gave up 0 bases and J gave up 10 bases, with 15 bases separating them. Germline V CDR1 and CDR2: SGHTA, FQGTGA. Under the authors' procedure: Estimates of nucleated cell counts were drawn from the amplification of reference gene primers. The repertoire was sequenced with immunoSEQ multiplex PCR; TCRdb's copy has only in-frame clones and lacks some. The D gene and trimming were derived from the DNA, and the V and J assignments and clone size from that table. Altogether more than 80,000 clones are present, about 70% being singletons, with the ten largest covering more than 0.8%.

The source of this sequence is a human donor with acute or convalescent COVID-19. The donor label of this sample is uncertain. Sample: peripheral blood. This chain connects TRBV7-3 to TRBJ1-2, with D possibly TRBD1 on 5 matching bases. Here the CDR3 reads CASSLTGGRTPYTF. The DNA for the CDR3 is TGTGCCAGCAGCTTAACCGGGGGGAGGACGCCCTACACCTTC.